Listed here are 23 T cell receptor beta chains from one sample, sequenced in a study of shared clonotypes between healthy human individuals. Produced via immunoSEQ multiplex PCR; TCRdb's table is partial and in-frame only. The sample lists roughly 2.1 million clones, under 95% occurring once. As defined, naive CD8 cells were CD45RO-negative and positively selected for CCR7, with terminally differentiated effector memory CD45RA+ cells excluded. The sequenced material came from naive CD8+ T cells from PBMCs. These receptors were collected from a man younger than 30 in good health. Some clones in this sample may be carry-over from other donors' samples.

This chain joins TRBV28 and TRBJ1-5; a weak D match, TRBD1 (5 bases). Trimming removed 6 bases at V and 4 bases at J, with 16 bases between. CDR1 MDHEN and CDR2 SYDVKM come from the germline V gene. The CDR3 sequence is 15 residues long. As DNA, the CDR3 is TGTGCCAGCAGACACCGGGACGGAAAGAATCAGCCCCAGCATTTT. Encoded protein: CASRHRDGKNQPQHF.

V is TRBV9 and J is TRBJ2-7; 8 positions agree with TRBD2. The germline V gene encodes CDR1 SGDLS and CDR2 YYNGEE. The CDR3 length is 12 residues. V lost 4 bases to trimming and J lost 6 bases; unmatched junction nucleotides: 3. The chain's CDR3 is CASSPGTSEQYF. In DNA form, the CDR3 reads TGTGCCAGCAGCCCCGGGACTAGCGAGCAGTACTTC.

The rearrangement joins TRBV7-9 to TRBJ2-1; D call uncertain. There are 11 residues in the CDR3. V lost 4 bases and J 7 bases, leaving 5 bases between the germline ends. The germline gives CDR1 SEHNR, CDR2 FQNEAQ (reference sequence). CDR3 nucleotide sequence: TGTGCCAGCAGCTCCGAGAATGAGCAGTTCTTC. It codes for CASSSENEQFF.

V is TRBV5-1 and J is TRBJ2-3; D may be TRBD2 (6 bases). This CDR3 contains 17 residues. The germline CDR1 and CDR2 sequences are SGHRS and YFSETQ. Between the trimmed V and J ends, which lost 2 bases and 4 bases, there was a span of 20 bases. The CDR3 DNA reads as TGCGCCAGCAGCTTAACCGGGAGCCATTGGGGCCCAGATACGCAGTATTTT. The encoded protein is CASSLTGSHWGPDTQYF. The complete variable domain, with remaining parts taken from reference TRBV5-1 and TRBJ2-3, reads KAGVTQTPRYLIKTRGQQVTLSCSPISGHRSVSWYQQTPGQGLQFLFEYFSETQRNKGNFPGRFSGRQFSNSRSEMNVSTLELGDSALYLCASSLTGSHWGPDTQYFGPGTRLTVL.

Turning to this clone: Other DNA variants within this sample encode the same CDR3. V gene TRBV27 combines with J gene TRBJ2-7; no reliable D call. The germline CDR1 and CDR2 sequences are MNHEY and SMNVEV (reference sequence). CDR3 length: 13 amino acids. V gave up 0 bases and J gave up 2 bases, with 5 bases separating them. The CDR3 DNA reads TGTGCCAGCAGTTTATCTCAGACCTACGAGCAGTACTTC. Its translation is CASSLSQTYEQYF.

The chain recombines TRBV30 with TRBJ1-5; D remains unclear. Germline CDR1 GTSNPN, CDR2 SVGIG (reference sequence). Trimming left V 5 bases short and J 1 base short, with 9 bases between. CDR3 length: 13 residues. CDR3 sequence reads: CAWGYGSNQPQHF. CDR3 bases: TGTGCCTGGGGATACGGGAGCAATCAGCCCCAGCATTTT.

The V gene is TRBV9, the J gene TRBJ2-3, with a weak D call TRBD2 (6 bases). The V and J ends lost 3 bases and 1 base respectively, with 12 bases between them. Per germline, CDR1 SGDLS and CDR2 YYNGEE. The CDR3 consists of 15 residues. The CDR3 DNA follows: TGTGCCAGCAGCGATCTTAGGGAGGGCACAGATACGCAGTATTTT. The encoded protein is CASSDLREGTDTQYF.

The V gene is TRBV10-3, the J gene TRBJ2-7; 9 nucleotides match TRBD1. Trimming cost V 10 bases and J 1 base; bases outside gene matches: 5. CDR1 is ENHRY and CDR2 is SYGVKD in the germline V gene. The CDR3 consists of 13 residues. The CDR3 here is CATLDRGSYEQYF. In DNA, the CDR3 is TGTGCCACCTTGGACAGGGGTTCCTACGAGCAGTACTTC.

The V call is TRBV4-3, the J call TRBJ2-7; D assignment may be TRBD1 or TRBD2 (5 bases each). The V and J ends lost 4 bases and 0 bases respectively, with 13 bases between them. The germline V gene encodes CDR1 LGHNA and CDR2 YSLEER. CDR3 length equals 15 residues. CDR3 coding DNA: TGCGCCAGCAGCCTAATGAGGGACGGCTCCTACGAGCAGTACTTC. Translated: CASSLMRDGSYEQYF.

The genes are TRBV28 and TRBJ2-3; D not resolved. Germline lookup yields CDR1 MDHEN and CDR2 SYDVKM. The CDR3 is 16 residues long. The V and J ends lost 6 bases and 3 bases respectively, with 19 bases between them. The CDR3 loop is CASREPQPPLTDTQYF. CDR3 in DNA: TGTGCCAGCAGGGAGCCTCAGCCTCCCCTGACAGATACGCAGTATTTT.

The chain joins TRBV25-1 to TRBJ2-7; 8 bases align to TRBD2. The V and J ends lost 2 bases and 7 bases, in that order; junction bases with no gene match: 10. The CDR3 consists of 15 residues. Germline assignment: CDR1 MGHDK and CDR2 SYGVNS. The CDR3 DNA sequence: TGTGCCAGCAGTGAAGGGGGCCTAAGCGGGGGAGAGCAGTACTTC. This gives the protein CASSEGGLSGGEQYF.

V is TRBV13 and J is TRBJ2-7; D ambiguous. Looked up from germline, CDR1 is PRHDT and CDR2 is FYEKMQ (reference sequence). Trimming cost V 5 bases and J 4 bases, with 12 bases left between them. The CDR3 totals 13 residues. The CDR3 loop reads CASSPSASYEQYF. CDR3 DNA: TGTGCCAGCAGCCCCTCGGCCTCTTACGAGCAGTACTTC.

This chain uses TRBV6-5 with TRBJ2-7, with 7 nucleotides matching TRBD1. V shed 0 bases, J shed 3 bases, and the junction held 5 bases outside the gene matches. Germline lookup yields CDR1 MNHEY and CDR2 SVGAGI. The CDR3 is 15 residues long. The CDR3 coding sequence is TGTGCCAGCAGTTACTCGAGACGGGACAGCTACGAGCAGTACTTC. Amino acid sequence: CASSYSRRDSYEQYF.

This clone was seen more than once but under ten times. The gene calls are TRBV5-6 and TRBJ2-1; D ambiguous. V dropped 4 bases and J dropped 6 bases, with 11 bases sitting between them. This CDR3 is 13 amino acids long. The germline CDR1 and CDR2 sequences are SGHDT and YYEEEE. DNA for the CDR3: TGTGCCAGCAGCCCAAAATTGGGCAATGAGCAGTTCTTC. This gives the protein CASSPKLGNEQFF.

The chain is built from TRBV10-3 and TRBJ1-1; D remains ambiguous. Germline-derived CDR1 and CDR2 are ENHRY and SYGVKD. Trimming took off 0 bases at V and 0 bases at J, with 11 bases between the two ends. The CDR3 has 16 residues. The CDR3, as DNA: TGTGCCATCAGTGAGTCGATCGATCTGGTGAACACTGAAGCTTTCTTT. It is translated as CAISESIDLVNTEAFF.

The rearrangement links TRBV4-3 to TRBJ2-2, with a tentative D call TRBD1 (5 bases). In germline, CDR1 is LGHNA, CDR2 YSLEER. Trimming left V 2 bases short and J 0 bases short, with 13 bases between. CDR3 length: 17 residues. CDR3 bases: TGCGCCAGCAGCCAAACAAGGGGCTTCGCGAACACCGGGGAGCTGTTTTTT. As protein: CASSQTRGFANTGELFF.

The J gene is TRBJ2-7, the V gene TRBV7-9; 7 nucleotides align to TRBD2. CDR3 length: 15 residues. Germline lookup yields CDR1 SEHNR and CDR2 FQNEAQ (reference sequence). J was trimmed by 2 bases and V by 1 base; bases with no gene match: 5. Written as DNA, the CDR3 is TGTGCCAGCAGCTTAGGGGGAGGGTTCGCCTACGAGCAGTACTTC. It codes for CASSLGGGFAYEQYF.

This chain connects TRBV7-6 to TRBJ1-2; D ambiguous. The CDR3 is 12 residues long. Germline V lookup: CDR1 SGHVS, CDR2 FNYEAQ. Trimming took 4 bases from V and 6 from J, leaving 9 bases between them. CDR3 nucleotides: TGTGCCAGCAGCTCAGGAGGGAATGGCTACACCTTC. This codes for CASSSGGNGYTF.

This clone came up once. V and J are TRBV4-1 and TRBJ1-2, with D hard to call. Germline V gives CDR1 MGHRA, CDR2 YSYEKL. V lost 0 bases and J 6 bases, leaving 17 bases between the germline ends. This CDR3 spans 16 amino acids. The DNA for the CDR3 is TGCGCCAGCAGCCAAGATACGGGTAGCAGCTTCAATGGCTACACCTTC. This gives the protein CASSQDTGSSFNGYTF.

A single count supports this clone. The chain joins TRBV4-3 to TRBJ2-2; D is perhaps TRBD2 (5 bases). Germline V CDR1 and CDR2: LGHNA, YSLEER. V shed 3 bases and J shed 5 bases, with 10 bases lying between them. CDR3 length: 14 amino acids. The CDR3 sequence is CASSQWTRTGELFF. The CDR3 region has the DNA TGCGCCAGCAGCCAGTGGACTCGGACCGGGGAGCTGTTTTTT.

This sequence joins TRBV6-5 and TRBJ2-4; 7 nucleotides line up with TRBD2. CDR3 length equals 15 residues. The V gene end was trimmed by 2 bases and the J gene end by 7 bases; junction bases not matched to a gene: 8. Germline V gives CDR1 MNHEY, CDR2 SVGAGI. CDR3 residues: CASSYGAGRGNIQYF. CDR3 DNA: TGTGCCAGCAGTTACGGAGCGGGAAGGGGTAACATTCAGTACTTC.

This clone was counted once. The chain has TRBV7-9 and TRBJ1-2; D is perhaps TRBD1 (6 bases). CDR1 is SEHNR, CDR2 FQNEAQ, per germline (reference sequence). The CDR3 sequence is 12 residues long. V lost 6 bases and J 6 bases, leaving 11 bases between the germline ends. CDR3 sequence reads: CASRDSGDGYTF. The DNA for the CDR3 is TGTGCCAGCAGGGACAGTGGCGATGGCTACACCTTC.

The chain links TRBV19 to TRBJ2-4; the D gene is possibly TRBD1 (5 bases). This CDR3 has 13 amino acids. Trimming took 10 bases from V and 5 from J, leaving 15 bases between them. Germline V gene data show CDR1 as LNHDA and CDR2 as SQIVND (reference sequence). The CDR3 sequence is CATSRWGQNIQYF. DNA of the CDR3: TGTGCCACCTCGAGATGGGGCCAAAACATTCAGTACTTC.